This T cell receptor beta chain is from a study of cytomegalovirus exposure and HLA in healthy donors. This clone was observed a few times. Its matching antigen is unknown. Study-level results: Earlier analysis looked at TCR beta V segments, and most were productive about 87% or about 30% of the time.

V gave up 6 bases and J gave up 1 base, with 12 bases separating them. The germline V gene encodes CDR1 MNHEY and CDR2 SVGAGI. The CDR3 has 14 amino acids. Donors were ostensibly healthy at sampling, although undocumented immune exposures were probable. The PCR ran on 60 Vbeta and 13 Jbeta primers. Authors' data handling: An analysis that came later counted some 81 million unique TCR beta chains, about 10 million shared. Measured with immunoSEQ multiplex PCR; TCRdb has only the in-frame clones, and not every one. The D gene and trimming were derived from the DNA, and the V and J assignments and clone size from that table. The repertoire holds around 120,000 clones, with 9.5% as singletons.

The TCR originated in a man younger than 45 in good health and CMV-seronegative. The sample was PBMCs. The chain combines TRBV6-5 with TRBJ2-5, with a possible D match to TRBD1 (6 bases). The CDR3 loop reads CASRFDRFQETQYF. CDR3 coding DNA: TGTGCCAGCAGATTCGACAGGTTCCAAGAGACCCAGTACTTC.